This entry concerns a single T cell receptor beta chain. In the authors' methods: Cell counts per sample came from amplifying reference gene primers. Generated by immunoSEQ multiplex PCR, the TCRdb table keeps only in-frame clones and is missing some. That table is the source of V, J and clone size, and D and trimming were worked out from the DNA. The profile shows 95,000 to 100,000 clones, approximately 84% of them singletons. Trimming removed 9 bases from V and 6 bases from J; junction bases left unmatched: 12. This CDR3 comprises 16 residues. These data belong to a study of blood T cell repertoires in COVID-19. Study-level information: Acute-phase and convalescent COVID-19 samples originated in the United States, Italy and Spain.

Sequencing was carried out using peripheral blood. V usage is TRBV5-3 and J usage is TRBJ1-4, with 12 bases fitting TRBD1. TRBV5-3 is placed among ORFs of uncertain function. This receptor was taken from a woman aged 60-70 years with acute or convalescent COVID-19. Here the CDR3 DNA reads TGTGCCATCACGCCGGTCGGGACAGGGGGCGATGAAAAACTGTTTTTT. It specifies CAITPVGTGGDEKLFF.